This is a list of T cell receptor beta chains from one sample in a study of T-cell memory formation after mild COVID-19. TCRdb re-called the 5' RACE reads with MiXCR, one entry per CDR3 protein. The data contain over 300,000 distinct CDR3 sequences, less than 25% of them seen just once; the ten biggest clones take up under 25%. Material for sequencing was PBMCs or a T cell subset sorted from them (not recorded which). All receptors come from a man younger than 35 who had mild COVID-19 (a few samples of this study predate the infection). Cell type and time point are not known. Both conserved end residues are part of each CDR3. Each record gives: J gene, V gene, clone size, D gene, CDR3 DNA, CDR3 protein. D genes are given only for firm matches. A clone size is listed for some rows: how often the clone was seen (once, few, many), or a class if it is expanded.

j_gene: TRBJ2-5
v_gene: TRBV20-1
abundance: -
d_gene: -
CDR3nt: TGCAGTGCTAGAGAGGCAGAGACCCAGTACTTC
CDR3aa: CSAREAETQYF

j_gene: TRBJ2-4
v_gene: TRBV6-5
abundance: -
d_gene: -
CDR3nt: TGTGCCAGCAGACGGGGACTAGCCAAAAACATTCAGTACTTC
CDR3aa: CASRRGLAKNIQYF

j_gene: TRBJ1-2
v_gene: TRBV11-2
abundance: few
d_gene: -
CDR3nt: TGTGCCAGCAGCTTAGAGTTCGGGGACCCTGGCTACACCTTC
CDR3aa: CASSLEFGDPGYTF

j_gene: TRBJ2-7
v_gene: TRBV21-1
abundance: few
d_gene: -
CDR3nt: TGTGCCAGCAGCAGCTACCTCCCGCAGGGCCTCGACGAGCAGTACTTC
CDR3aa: CASSSYLPQGLDEQYF

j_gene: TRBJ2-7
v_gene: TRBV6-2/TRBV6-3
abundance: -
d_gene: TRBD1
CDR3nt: TGTGCCAGCAGTTCCCCGGGACAGGGGGTATACGAGCAGTACTTC
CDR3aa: CASSSPGQGVYEQYF

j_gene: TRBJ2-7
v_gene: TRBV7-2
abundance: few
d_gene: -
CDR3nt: TGTGCCAGCAGTCGGCTATCCTACGAGCAGTACTTC
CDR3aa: CASSRLSYEQYF

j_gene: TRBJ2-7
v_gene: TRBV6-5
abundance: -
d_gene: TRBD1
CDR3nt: TGTGCCAGCAGTCGATCCGGGACAGGGGTAGTAGAGCAGTACTTC
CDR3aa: CASSRSGTGVVEQYF

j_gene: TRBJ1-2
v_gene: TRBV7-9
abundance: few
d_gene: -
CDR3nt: TGTGCCAGCAGCTTAGGGGGGGCAGTCGGCTACACCTTC
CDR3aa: CASSLGGAVGYTF

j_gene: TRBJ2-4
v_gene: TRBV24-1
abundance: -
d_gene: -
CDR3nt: TGTGCCACCAGTGATTTGGCCCCTCCGAACATTCAGTACTTC
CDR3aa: CATSDLAPPNIQYF

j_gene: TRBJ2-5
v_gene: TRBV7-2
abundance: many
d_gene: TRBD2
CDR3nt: TGTGCCAGCACAACTAGCGGGGGGGCAGAGACCCAGTACTTC
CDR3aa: CASTTSGGAETQYF

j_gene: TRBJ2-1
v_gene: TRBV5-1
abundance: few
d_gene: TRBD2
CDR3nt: TGCGCCAGCAGCGTATGGTTAAACGGGGGGGCGGACAATGAGCAGTTCTTC
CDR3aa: CASSVWLNGGADNEQFF